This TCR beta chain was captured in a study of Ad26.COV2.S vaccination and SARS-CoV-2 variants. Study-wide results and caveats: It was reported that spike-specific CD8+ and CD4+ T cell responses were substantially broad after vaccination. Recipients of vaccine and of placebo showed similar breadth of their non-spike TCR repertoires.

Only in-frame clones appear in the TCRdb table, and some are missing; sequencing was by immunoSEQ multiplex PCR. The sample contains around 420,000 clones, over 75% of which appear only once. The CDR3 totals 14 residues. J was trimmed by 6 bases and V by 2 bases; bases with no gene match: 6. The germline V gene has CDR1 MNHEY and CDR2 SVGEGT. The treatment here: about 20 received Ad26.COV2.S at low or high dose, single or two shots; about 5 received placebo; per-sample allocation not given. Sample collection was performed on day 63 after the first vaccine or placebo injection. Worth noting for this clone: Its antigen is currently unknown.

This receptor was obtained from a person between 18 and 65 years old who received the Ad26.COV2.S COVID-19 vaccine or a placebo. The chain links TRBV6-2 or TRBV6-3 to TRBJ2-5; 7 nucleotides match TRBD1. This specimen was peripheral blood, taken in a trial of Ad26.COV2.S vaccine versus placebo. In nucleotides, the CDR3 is TGTGCCAGCAGTTACGCCGGGACAGCGAAGACCCAGTACTTC. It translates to CASSYAGTAKTQYF.